The text below deals with one TCR beta chain. Researchers prepared the TCRbeta library using unique molecular identifiers, the study reports. TCRdb reprocessed the PCR reads via MiXCR and lists one record per CDR3 protein. The repertoire holds 250,000 to 300,000 distinct CDR3 sequences, with roughly 9.5% as singletons. The source of the sample is a study of T-cell reconstitution after alpha-beta-depleted transplantation in children. This CDR3 is 11 amino acids long. V shed 5 bases and J shed 9 bases, with 10 bases lying between them. The rearrangement joins TRBV12-3 or TRBV12-4 to TRBJ1-2; D may be TRBD1 (5 bases). The sequence derives from a human donor who donated a stem cell graft to a child with SCID. The sequencing here drew on PBMCs from the stem cell graft donor, taken from the stem cell graft. The CDR3, as DNA: TGTGCCAGCAGTCGGGGGGTTCGCTACACCTTC. Protein sequence: CASSRGVRYTF.